A selection of T cell receptor beta chains follows, all from one sample in a study of T-cell reconstitution after alpha-beta-depleted transplantation in children. In TCRdb, the PCR reads were re-called with MiXCR into one record per CDR3 protein. The data show about 200,000 distinct CDR3 sequences, with about 14% seen just once and roughly 13% held by the top ten. The sequencing here drew on PBMCs from the stem cell graft donor, taken from the stem cell graft. These receptors came from a human donor who donated a stem cell graft to a child with acute lymphoblastic leukemia. Both conserved end residues are part of each CDR3. D genes are given only for firm matches. Only part of the rows carry a size: once, few, many, or a class if the clone is expanded.

>TRBJ1-1|NA|NA|TRBV5-1|13
TGCGCCAGCAGCAGTGGACAGAGGACTGAAGCTTTCTTT
CASSSGQRTEAFF
>TRBJ2-3|NA|many|TRBV4-2|15
TGTGCCAGCAGCCAAGATTTCGCCACTACAGATACGCAGTATTTT
CASSQDFATTDTQYF
>TRBJ2-7|NA|many|TRBV29-1|13
TGCAGCGTGGGAGGAGCTGCTACCTACGAGCAGTACTTC
CSVGGAATYEQYF
>TRBJ2-1|NA|many|TRBV11-2|14
TGTGCCAGCGCCCACATGGGGGCGTACAATGAGCAGTTCTTC
CASAHMGAYNEQFF
>TRBJ2-7|TRBD2|few|TRBV5-1|17
TGCGCCAGCAGCTTGGAGAGCTCGGGGGGGGGCATGGACGAGCAGTACTTC
CASSLESSGGGMDEQYF
>TRBJ2-5|NA|many|TRBV3-1|16
TGTGCCAGCAGCCAAGGTAGCGGATGGTACCAAGAGACCCAGTACTTC
CASSQGSGWYQETQYF
>TRBJ2-1|NA|many|TRBV20-1|14
TGCAGTGTCCCCGGACAGCTGACTAGCAATGAGCAGTTCTTC
CSVPGQLTSNEQFF
>TRBJ2-2|NA|many|TRBV7-9|15
TGTGCCAGCACCACGGTGAGGGGTGACACCGGGGAGCTGTTTTTT
CASTTVRGDTGELFF
>TRBJ2-7|TRBD1|many|TRBV5-1|15
TGCGCCAGCAGACCTACAGGGGGCAACTCCTACGAGCAGTACTTC
CASRPTGGNSYEQYF
>TRBJ2-7|TRBD2|few|TRBV5-1|14
TGCGCCAGCAGCCAGCGGGAGGGGAGCTACGAGCAGTACTTC
CASSQREGSYEQYF